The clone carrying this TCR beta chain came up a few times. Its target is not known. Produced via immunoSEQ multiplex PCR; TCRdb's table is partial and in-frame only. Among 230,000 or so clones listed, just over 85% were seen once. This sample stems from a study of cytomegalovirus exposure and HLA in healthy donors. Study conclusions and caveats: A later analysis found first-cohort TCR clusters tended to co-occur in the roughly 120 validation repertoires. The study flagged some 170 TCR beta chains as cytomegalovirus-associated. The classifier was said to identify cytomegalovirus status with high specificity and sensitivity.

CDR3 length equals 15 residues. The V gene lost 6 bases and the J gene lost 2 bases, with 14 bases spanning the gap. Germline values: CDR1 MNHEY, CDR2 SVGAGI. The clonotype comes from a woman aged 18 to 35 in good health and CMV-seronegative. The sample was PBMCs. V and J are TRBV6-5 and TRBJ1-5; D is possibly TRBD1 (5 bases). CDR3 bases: TGTGCCAGCAGCCACAGGCCGCCAGGCAATCAGCCCCAGCATTTT. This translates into CASSHRPPGNQPQHF.